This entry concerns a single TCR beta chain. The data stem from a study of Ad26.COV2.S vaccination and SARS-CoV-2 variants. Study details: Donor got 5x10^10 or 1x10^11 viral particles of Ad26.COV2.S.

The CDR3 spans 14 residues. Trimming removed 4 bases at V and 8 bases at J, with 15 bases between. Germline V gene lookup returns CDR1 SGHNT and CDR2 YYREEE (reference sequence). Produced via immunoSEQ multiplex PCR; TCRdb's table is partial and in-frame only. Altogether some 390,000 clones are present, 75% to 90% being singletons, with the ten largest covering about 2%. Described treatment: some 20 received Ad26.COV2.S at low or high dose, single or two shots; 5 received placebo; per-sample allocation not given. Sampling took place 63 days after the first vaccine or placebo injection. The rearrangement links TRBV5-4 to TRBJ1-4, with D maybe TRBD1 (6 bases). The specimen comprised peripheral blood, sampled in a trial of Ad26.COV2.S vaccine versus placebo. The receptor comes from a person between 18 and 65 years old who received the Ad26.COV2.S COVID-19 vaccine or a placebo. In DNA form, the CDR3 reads TGTGCCAGCAGCGAGGACAGCACCAACGAAAAACTGTTTTTT. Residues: CASSEDSTNEKLFF.